This section outlines one T cell receptor beta chain sequence together with its context. No antigen is known for it. Sequenced by immunoSEQ multiplex PCR; TCRdb stores in-frame clones only, minus some. This sample carries around 140,000 clones, approximately 90% of them seen once, and the ten largest clones take about 1.5%. The sample comes from a study of T cell responses to AZD1222 COVID-19 vaccine. Whole-study results and caveats: Just a handful of people given AZD1222 tested seropositive at baseline. Clonal diversity was possibly underestimated, and white British individuals and females predominated among donors. Close to half of spike-specific TCRs reportedly recognize unmutated variant regions. Dominant at 160-218 and 743-854, vaccine-associated CD4 TCRs also spanned spike.

The specimen was peripheral blood, collected on day 0 of AZD1222 vaccination. This TCR was sampled from an adult in good health.

The CDR3 is CASSGDAQETQYF. CDR3 in DNA: TGTGCCAGCAGCGGGGACGCCCAAGAGACCCAGTACTTC. The chain joins TRBV6-5 to TRBJ2-5; D may match TRBD1 or TRBD2 (5 bases each). This CDR3 spans 13 amino acids. Germline values: CDR1 MNHEY, CDR2 SVGAGI. The V end lost 6 bases, the J end lost 1 base, and 9 bases lay between the germline ends.